This TCR beta chain was sequenced for a study of cytomegalovirus exposure and HLA in healthy donors. The study, taken as a whole, reports: Three chains linked to CMV were shown in vitro to be specific for CMV antigens.

A note on this clone: Its specificity is not known.

Germline V gives CDR1 MNHNS, CDR2 SASEGT. The CDR3 runs to 15 residues. Trimming took 6 bases from V and 2 from J; bases not matched to a gene: 7. TCRdb keeps only in-frame clones here, not all; method: immunoSEQ multiplex PCR. Of about 120,000 clones listed, roughly 87% were seen once; the top ten hold about 1%. The sample comprised PBMCs. The sequence derives from a woman aged 18-29 years in good health and CMV-seronegative. V and J are TRBV6-1 and TRBJ2-3; TRBD2 aligns across 8 bases. CDR3 amino acids: CASRGRLAITDTQYF. As DNA, the CDR3 is TGTGCCAGCAGAGGGAGACTAGCGATCACAGATACGCAGTATTTT.